These 21 T cell receptor beta chains were sequenced from one sample in a study of long-term antiretroviral therapy in people with HIV. Assay version v3.0 of immunoSEQ was used, and it was run at survey level. Measured with immunoSEQ multiplex PCR; TCRdb has only the in-frame clones, and not every one. The sample holds fewer than 40,000 clones, about 93% seen once. The material sequenced was unsorted PBMCs, taken just over 5 years after starting antiretroviral therapy. These receptors were obtained from a woman between 50 and 59 years old with HIV.

The CDR3, as DNA: TGCGCCAGCAGCCAAGATCGGATAACCGGGAGTAGCAATGAGCAGTTCTTC. It is translated as CASSQDRITGSSNEQFF. The chain links TRBV4-3 to TRBJ2-1, with D possibly matching TRBD2 (6 bases). This CDR3 has 17 amino acids. Germline CDR1 and CDR2: LGHNA and YSLEER. Trimming took off 0 bases at V and 6 bases at J, with 18 bases between the two ends.

This chain links TRBV6-5 with TRBJ2-2; 8 positions agree with TRBD1. Germline CDR1 and CDR2: MNHEY and SVGAGI. The J segment lost 2 bases and the V segment lost 6 bases, leaving 5 bases of the junction unmatched. The CDR3 has 15 amino acids. CDR3 protein: CASSKDRANTGELFF. DNA for the CDR3: TGTGCCAGCAGCAAGGACAGGGCCAACACCGGGGAGCTGTTTTTT.

The chain recombines TRBV5-8 with TRBJ1-1; 7 bases agree with TRBD1. V dropped 2 bases and J dropped 4; count of bases not matched to a gene: 8. Germline CDR1 is SGHTS and CDR2 is YDEGEE. The CDR3 length is 15 residues. The CDR3 DNA sequence: TGTGCCAGCAGCTTTTGGCAGGGGGAGGGCACTGAAGCTTTCTTT. Residues: CASSFWQGEGTEAFF.

This CDR3 is CAISEYAGTNQPQHF. The CDR3 DNA sequence: TGTGCCATCAGTGAGTATGCAGGGACCAATCAGCCCCAGCATTTT. This chain links TRBV10-3 with TRBJ1-5, with a weak D call TRBD1 (5 bases). Germline CDR1 and CDR2: ENHRY and SYGVKD. CDR3 length: 15 amino acids. The ends were cut back, 1 base at V and 3 bases at J, with 10 bases in the middle.

Regarding this clone: Other DNA sequences in this sample translate to the same CDR3. The chain couples TRBV7-9 to TRBJ2-7; D is ambiguous. There are 12 residues in the CDR3. CDR1 and CDR2 from the germline V gene are SEHNR and FQNEAQ (reference sequence). V gave up 0 bases and J gave up 6 bases, with 6 bases separating them. The CDR3 here is CASSLADREQYF. The CDR3 DNA sequence: TGTGCCAGCAGCTTAGCGGACCGCGAGCAGTACTTC.

The chain is built from TRBV18 and TRBJ1-5; D gene unclear. CDR3 length: 13 residues. The V end lost 6 bases, the J end lost 0 bases, and 6 bases lay between the germline ends. Germline V CDR1 and CDR2: KGHSH, LQKENI. Written as DNA, the CDR3 is TGTGCCAGCTCGGTACATAGCAATCAGCCCCAGCATTTT. Protein sequence: CASSVHSNQPQHF.

The chain employs TRBV6-6 and TRBJ1-5, with no clear D. The V end lost 4 bases, the J end lost 3 bases, and 10 bases lay between the germline ends. This CDR3 is 14 amino acids long. CDR1 MNHNY and CDR2 SVGAGI come from the germline V gene (reference sequence). The CDR3 protein is CASSSGGYNQPQHF. DNA for the CDR3: TGTGCCAGCAGTTCTGGAGGGTACAATCAGCCCCAGCATTTT.

V is TRBV6-5 and J is TRBJ2-3; possible D gene TRBD2, 6 bases. This CDR3 spans 13 amino acids. Germline V gene lookup returns CDR1 MNHEY and CDR2 SVGAGI. V was pared by 5 bases and J by 6 bases, with 12 bases between. CDR3 DNA sequence: TGTGCCAGCAGTCAAGCAGGGACTGATACGCAGTATTTT. This sequence encodes CASSQAGTDTQYF.

This clone was detected only once. V and J are TRBV6-4 and TRBJ1-5; a possible D gene is TRBD1 (6 bases). Deletions cut 3 bases from V and 2 bases from J, with 20 bases between. The CDR3 loop spans 18 amino acids. Germline loops: CDR1 MRHNA, CDR2 SNTAGT. CDR3 protein: CASSEGGGDPKGNQPQHF. CDR3 nucleotides: TGTGCCAGCAGTGAGGGAGGGGGGGATCCGAAGGGCAATCAGCCCCAGCATTTT.

In DNA form, the CDR3 reads TGTGCCAGCAGCCGGACAGGGCCCAGCAATCAGCCCCAGCATTTT. It specifies CASSRTGPSNQPQHF. This sequence joins TRBV27 and TRBJ1-5; 8 bases align to TRBD1. Germline trimming cut 6 bases from V and 1 base from J; bases unmatched to any gene: 5. The germline CDR1 and CDR2 sequences are MNHEY and SMNVEV (reference sequence). The CDR3 length is 15 residues.

The chain combines TRBV19 with TRBJ1-6; a weak D match, TRBD1 (5 bases). Germline V lookup: CDR1 LNHDA, CDR2 SQIVND (reference sequence). The CDR3 is made up of 18 amino acids. Trimming removed 0 bases at V and 0 bases at J, with 12 bases between. The CDR3 nucleotides read TGTGCCAGTAGTATAGAGGGCAGGGCCAGCTCCTATAATTCACCCCTCCACTTT. Protein: CASSIEGRASSYNSPLHF.

This chain connects TRBV5-1 to TRBJ2-7; no reliable D call. The V end lost 4 bases, the J end lost 0 bases, and 8 bases lay between the germline ends. The CDR3 runs to 13 residues. CDR1 is SGHRS, CDR2 YFSETQ, per germline. Here the CDR3 DNA reads TGCGCCAGCAGCGCTGTAAGCTCCTACGAGCAGTACTTC. Its protein is CASSAVSSYEQYF.

The rearrangement joins TRBV2 to TRBJ1-2; a weak D match, TRBD1 (6 bases). CDR1 and CDR2 (germline): SNHLY, FYNNEI. The V end lost 6 bases, the J end lost 4 bases, and 15 bases lay between the germline ends. The CDR3 is 14 residues long. The DNA of the CDR3 is TGTGCCAGCAGGGGGGAGGGGGAGAGCTATGGCTACACCTTC. Amino acid sequence: CASRGEGESYGYTF.

The chain has TRBV10-3 and TRBJ2-3; the D gene is possibly TRBD2 (6 bases). Germline lookup yields CDR1 ENHRY and CDR2 SYGVKD. This CDR3 contains 15 residues. Between the trimmed V and J ends, which lost 2 bases and 0 bases, there was a span of 9 bases. CDR3 bases: TGTGCCATCAGTGAGGCGGGGTCCAGCACAGATACGCAGTATTTT. It encodes CAISEAGSSTDTQYF.

This chain joins TRBV4-1 and TRBJ1-2; D is undetermined. This CDR3 spans 15 amino acids. The V end was cut by 0 bases, the J end by 6 bases, with 14 bases between. From germline, CDR1 is MGHRA and CDR2 YSYEKL. Here the CDR3 DNA reads TGCGCCAGCAGCCAAGAGTTAAATTACTGGAATGGCTACACCTTC. This encodes CASSQELNYWNGYTF.

The chain uses TRBV29-1 and TRBJ2-3, with D hard to call. The V end lost 1 base, the J end lost 3 bases, and 5 bases lay between the germline ends. The V gene's germline CDR1 is SQVTM and CDR2 ANQGSEA. This CDR3 is built from 12 residues. In DNA, the CDR3 is TGCAGCGTTGAAGGATTGACAGATACGCAGTATTTT. This sequence encodes CSVEGLTDTQYF.

The J gene is TRBJ2-7, the V gene TRBV15; D is unclear. Germline assignment: CDR1 LNHNV and CDR2 YYDKDF (reference sequence). This CDR3 is built from 13 residues. V lost 4 bases and J lost 0, with 7 bases in between. The CDR3 DNA follows: TGTGCCACCAGCAAGGGATTCTCCTACGAGCAGTACTTC. Its protein product is CATSKGFSYEQYF.

The genes are TRBV5-6 and TRBJ1-1, with 7 bases identical to TRBD1. CDR1 is SGHDT and CDR2 is YYEEEE in the germline V gene. The CDR3 spans 14 residues. The V gene end was trimmed by 3 bases and the J gene end by 1 base; junction bases not matched to a gene: 3. CDR3 sequence reads: CASSWNRGNTEAFF. Written as DNA, the CDR3 is TGTGCCAGCAGCTGGAACAGGGGGAACACTGAAGCTTTCTTT.

The chain joins TRBV5-6 to TRBJ2-3; 8 bases map to TRBD1. V gave up 4 bases and J gave up 0 bases; unmatched junction bases: 4. This CDR3 comprises 15 residues. Germline CDR1 reads SGHDT; CDR2 reads YYEEEE. In nucleotides, the CDR3 is TGTGCCAGCAGCACCAGACAGGGGAGCACAGATACGCAGTATTTT. Protein sequence: CASSTRQGSTDTQYF.

J is TRBJ1-2 and V is TRBV2; TRBD1 is a possible D gene (5 bases). The CDR3 runs to 15 residues. V was clipped by 4 bases and J by 0 bases, with 12 bases between them. Germline CDR1 SNHLY, CDR2 FYNNEI. Here the CDR3 reads CASSGGTAANYGYTF. The CDR3 nucleotides are TGTGCCAGCAGTGGAGGGACGGCTGCTAACTATGGCTACACCTTC. The whole variable domain, filled in from reference TRBV2 and TRBJ1-2, reads EPEVTQTPSHQVTQMGQEVILRCVPISNHLYFYWYRQILGQKVEFLVSFYNNEISEKSEIFDDQFSVERPDGSNFTLKIRSTKLEDSAMYFCASSGGTAANYGYTFGSGTRLTVV.

This sequence joins TRBV10-3 and TRBJ1-6; D may be TRBD1 (6 bases). The germline V and J ends were trimmed by 8 bases and 3 bases, with 14 bases remaining between them. CDR1 ENHRY and CDR2 SYGVKD come from the germline V gene. The CDR3 sequence is 15 residues long. The CDR3 nucleotides are TGTGCCATCTCGGCAGGGGCCAGCTATAATTCACCCCTCCACTTT. It encodes CAISAGASYNSPLHF.